The T cell receptor (beta chain) described here comes from a study of beta chain features in type 1 diabetes. Study results and limitations: Researchers could not determine here whether HLA type influences TCRB rearrangement. Insertion counts at VDJ junctions were lower in type 1 diabetes patients, who also showed more deletions there. PCR may have favored shorter templates equally in patients and controls. Within the patient group, naive, central memory and Treg TCRB repertoires appeared more similar to each other than within healthy donors.

The isolated RNA, all of it, was reverse transcribed, so expressed TCRB transcripts were what got sequenced. The repertoire was sequenced with immunoSEQ multiplex PCR; TCRdb's copy has only in-frame clones and lacks some. This table holds hundreds of thousands of clones, about 16% found once. CDR1 and CDR2 from the germline V gene are SGDLS and YYNGEE. Trimming cost V 0 bases and J 6 bases; bases outside gene matches: 4. The CDR3 is 14 amino acids. Notes on this clone: The target antigen is unknown.

This chain links TRBV9 with TRBJ2-3, with TRBD1 matching over 7 bases. Sequencing used naive CD4+ T cells from blood. This sequence originates from a man between 18 and 35 years old in good health. CDR3 coding DNA: TGTGCCAGCAGCGTAGACAGGGGATTCGATACGCAGTATTTT. Protein: CASSVDRGFDTQYF.